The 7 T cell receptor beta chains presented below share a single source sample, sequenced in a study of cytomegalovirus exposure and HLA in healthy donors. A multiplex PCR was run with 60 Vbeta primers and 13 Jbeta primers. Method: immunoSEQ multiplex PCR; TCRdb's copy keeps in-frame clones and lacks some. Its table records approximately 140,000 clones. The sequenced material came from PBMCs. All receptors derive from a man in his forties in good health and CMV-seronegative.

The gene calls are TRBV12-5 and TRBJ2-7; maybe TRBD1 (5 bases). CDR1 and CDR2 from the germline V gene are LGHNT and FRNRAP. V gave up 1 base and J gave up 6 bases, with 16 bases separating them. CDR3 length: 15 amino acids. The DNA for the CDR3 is TGTGCTAGTGGTTTGGATCCCAATCAGGGCGCCGAGCAGTACTTC. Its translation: CASGLDPNQGAEQYF.

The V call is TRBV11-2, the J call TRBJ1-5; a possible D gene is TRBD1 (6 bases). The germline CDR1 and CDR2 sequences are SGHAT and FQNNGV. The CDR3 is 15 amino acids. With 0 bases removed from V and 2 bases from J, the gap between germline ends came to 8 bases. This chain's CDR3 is CASSLDPGGNQPQHF. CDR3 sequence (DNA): TGTGCCAGCAGCTTAGACCCAGGGGGCAATCAGCCCCAGCATTTT.

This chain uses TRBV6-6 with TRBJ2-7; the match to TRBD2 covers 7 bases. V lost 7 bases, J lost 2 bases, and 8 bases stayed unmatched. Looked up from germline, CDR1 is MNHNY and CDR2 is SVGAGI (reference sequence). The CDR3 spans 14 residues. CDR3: CASTVGGGTYEQYF. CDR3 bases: TGTGCCAGCACCGTGGGGGGAGGGACCTACGAGCAGTACTTC.

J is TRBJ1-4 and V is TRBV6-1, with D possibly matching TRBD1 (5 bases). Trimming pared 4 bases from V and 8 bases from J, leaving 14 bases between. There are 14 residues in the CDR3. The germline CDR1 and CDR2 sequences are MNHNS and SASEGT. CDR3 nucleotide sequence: TGTGCCAGCAGTGCAGGGCTGATCAACGAAAAACTGTTTTTT. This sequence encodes CASSAGLINEKLFF.

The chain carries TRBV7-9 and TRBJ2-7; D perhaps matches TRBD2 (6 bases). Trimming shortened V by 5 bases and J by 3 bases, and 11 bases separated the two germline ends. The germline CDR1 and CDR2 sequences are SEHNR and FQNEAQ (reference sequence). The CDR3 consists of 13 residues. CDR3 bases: TGTGCCAGCAGCCGACCCGGGGGCTACGAGCAGTACTTC. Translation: CASSRPGGYEQYF.

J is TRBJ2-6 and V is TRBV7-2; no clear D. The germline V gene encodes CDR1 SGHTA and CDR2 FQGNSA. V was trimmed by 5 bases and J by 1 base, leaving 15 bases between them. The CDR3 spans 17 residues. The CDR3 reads CASSREHSPSGANVLTF. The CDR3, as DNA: TGTGCCAGCAGCCGCGAGCACTCACCGTCTGGGGCCAACGTCCTGACTTTC.

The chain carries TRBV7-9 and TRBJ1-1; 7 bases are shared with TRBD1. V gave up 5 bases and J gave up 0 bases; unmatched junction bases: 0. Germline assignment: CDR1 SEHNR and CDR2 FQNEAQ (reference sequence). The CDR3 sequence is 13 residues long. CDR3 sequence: CASSTGVNTEAFF. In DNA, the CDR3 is TGTGCCAGCAGCACAGGGGTGAACACTGAAGCTTTCTTT. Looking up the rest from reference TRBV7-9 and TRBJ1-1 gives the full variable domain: DTGVSQNPRHKITKRGQNVTFRCDPISEHNRLYWYRQTLGQGPEFLTYFQNEAQLEKSRLLSDRFSAERPKGSFSTLEIQRTEQGDSAMYLCASSTGVNTEAFFGQGTRLTVV.